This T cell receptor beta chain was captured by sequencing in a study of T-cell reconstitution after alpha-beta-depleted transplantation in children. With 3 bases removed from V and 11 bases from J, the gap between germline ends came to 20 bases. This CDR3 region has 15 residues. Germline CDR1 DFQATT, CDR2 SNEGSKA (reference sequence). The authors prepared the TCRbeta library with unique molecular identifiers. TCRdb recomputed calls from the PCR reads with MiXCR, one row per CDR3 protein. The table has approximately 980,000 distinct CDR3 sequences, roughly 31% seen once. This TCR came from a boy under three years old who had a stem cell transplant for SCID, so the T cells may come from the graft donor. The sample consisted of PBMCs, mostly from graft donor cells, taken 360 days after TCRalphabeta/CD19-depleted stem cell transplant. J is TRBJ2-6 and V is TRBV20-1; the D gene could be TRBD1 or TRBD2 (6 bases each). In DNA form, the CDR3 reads TGCAGTGCTAGGGTCGGGGGCTCTGGCAACCACGTCCTGACTTTC. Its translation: CSARVGGSGNHVLTF.